The source of this TCR beta chain is a study of shared clonotypes between healthy human individuals. Naive CD8 cells lacked CD45RO, underwent positive selection for CCR7 and left out terminally differentiated effector memory CD45RA+ cells. Within Nashville, Tennessee resided all donors, each a Caucasian adult. Clones were sequenced by immunoSEQ multiplex PCR, and TCRdb holds only the in-frame ones, with some missing. The sample carries some 2 million clones, less than 95% recorded once. Study-wide points: Richness estimates generally favored naive over memory subsets.

This clone was observed a single time. Its antigen is as yet unknown. CDR3 length: 14 residues. Per germline, CDR1 MNHEY and CDR2 SMNVEV (reference sequence). Trimming left V 3 bases short and J 7 bases short, with 12 bases between. This rearrangement joins TRBV27 to TRBJ2-2, with D tentatively TRBD1 or TRBD2 (5 bases each). The sample taken for sequencing was naive CD8+ T cells sorted from blood. The sequence derives from a man between 18 and 29 years old in good health. The DNA for the CDR3 is TGTGCCAGCAGTTTTTGGGACGAGGGCGGGGAGCTGTTTTTT. Translation gives CASSFWDEGGELFF.